A selection of T cell receptor beta chains follows, all from one sample in a study of shared clonotypes between healthy human individuals. TCRdb keeps only in-frame clones here, not all; method: immunoSEQ multiplex PCR. The sample consists of 400,000 to 600,000 clones, approximately 94% of them appearing once. Sequencing used naive CD4+ T cells sorted from blood. These receptors all stem from a woman aged 30 to 39 in good health. CDR3s include the opening cysteine and the closing phenylalanine or tryptophan. A D gene is named only where the DNA matches it firmly. The size entry is marked missing in some rows and otherwise reads once, few, many or a size class.

DNA: TGTGCCAGCGGTGAGCAGGGGGATTCCCTCAGCGAGCAGTACTTC
CDR3: CASGEQGDSLSEQYF
V: TRBV6-6
size: -
D: TRBD1
J: TRBJ2-7

DNA: TGCGCCAGCAGCTTGGCCGGAGGGACGGATTCACCCCTCCACTTT
CDR3: CASSLAGGTDSPLHF
V: TRBV5-1
size: -
D: -
J: TRBJ1-6

DNA: TGTGCCAGCAGTGAAGGGGGGAGTCATTCTGAAGCTTTCTTT
CDR3: CASSEGGSHSEAFF
V: TRBV6-1
size: -
D: -
J: TRBJ1-1

DNA: TGTGCCAGCTCTCCCCGGGACAGCCACGAGCAGTACTTC
CDR3: CASSPRDSHEQYF
V: TRBV18
size: -
D: TRBD1
J: TRBJ2-7

DNA: TGTGCCAGTCCTCATAGGGGTACGTCTGTAGAGACCCAGTACTTC
CDR3: CASPHRGTSVETQYF
V: TRBV21-1
size: -
D: -
J: TRBJ2-5

DNA: TGTGCCAGCAGCCCCACCCGGGGGGTCGCTGAAGCTTTCTTT
CDR3: CASSPTRGVAEAFF
V: TRBV5-4
size: -
D: -
J: TRBJ1-1

DNA: TGTGCCAGTAGTCGACGGCCGACAGGGAGCACTGAAGCTTTCTTT
CDR3: CASSRRPTGSTEAFF
V: TRBV19
size: -
D: TRBD1
J: TRBJ1-1

DNA: TGTGCCAGCAGCCTAGACGCTCTCTGGGTTCGCGGCTACACCTTC
CDR3: CASSLDALWVRGYTF
V: TRBV7-2
size: -
D: -
J: TRBJ1-2

DNA: TGTGCCAGCAGCTTACCCCCGACTAGCGGGGGGGACCAGTACTTC
CDR3: CASSLPPTSGGDQYF
V: TRBV7-8
size: once
D: TRBD2
J: TRBJ2-5

DNA: TGTGCCAGCAGGACCCCAGGGAGCAATCAGCCCCAGCATTTT
CDR3: CASRTPGSNQPQHF
V: TRBV28
size: once
D: -
J: TRBJ1-5

DNA: TGCGCCAGCAGCTTGCGACAGGTCTACCGACCCCAAGAGACCCAGTACTTC
CDR3: CASSLRQVYRPQETQYF
V: TRBV5-1
size: -
D: -
J: TRBJ2-5

DNA: TGTGCCAGCAGTACTCTGATTAGGGACGCAGCCGAGCAGTACTTC
CDR3: CASSTLIRDAAEQYF
V: TRBV28
size: -
D: -
J: TRBJ2-7

DNA: TGTGCCACAACCGTGGTAGGTTCACCCCTCCACTTT
CDR3: CATTVVGSPLHF
V: TRBV28
size: -
D: -
J: TRBJ1-6

DNA: TGTGCCAGCAGTACCAGCCTAGCGGAATACGAGCAGTACTTC
CDR3: CASSTSLAEYEQYF
V: TRBV6-5
size: -
D: TRBD2
J: TRBJ2-7

DNA: TGTGCCAGCAGCCAACGGACTAGCGGGGGCTTACAAGAGACCCAGTACTTC
CDR3: CASSQRTSGGLQETQYF
V: TRBV14
size: -
D: TRBD2
J: TRBJ2-5

DNA: TGTGCCAGCAGCTGGACAGGGGGAAATACGCAGTATTTT
CDR3: CASSWTGGNTQYF
V: TRBV5-4
size: -
D: TRBD1
J: TRBJ2-3

DNA: TGTGCCAGTAGTATAACCCCTCGACAGGGTGGTGAAAAACTGTTTTTT
CDR3: CASSITPRQGGEKLFF
V: TRBV19
size: -
D: TRBD1
J: TRBJ1-4

DNA: TGTGCCTGGAGTGTGATAGGGTTTGGTGGCTACACCTTC
CDR3: CAWSVIGFGGYTF
V: TRBV30
size: -
D: -
J: TRBJ1-2

DNA: TGTGCCAGCAGTTTACCTGGGATTAACTATGGCTACACCTTC
CDR3: CASSLPGINYGYTF
V: TRBV28
size: -
D: -
J: TRBJ1-2

DNA: TGCAGTGCTGACACTGAAGCTTTCTTT
CDR3: CSADTEAFF
V: TRBV20-1
size: few
D: -
J: TRBJ1-1

DNA: TGTGCCAGCAGCTTGGGCCGCGGGACAAATAGCAATCAGCCCCAGCATTTT
CDR3: CASSLGRGTNSNQPQHF
V: TRBV28
size: -
D: -
J: TRBJ1-5

DNA: TGTGCCTGGACCCCACACATAGGTGGCTACACCTTC
CDR3: CAWTPHIGGYTF
V: TRBV30
size: -
D: -
J: TRBJ1-2

DNA: TGTGCCAGCAGTTACGACAGGGGGTCTAGCAATCAGCCCCAGCATTTT
CDR3: CASSYDRGSSNQPQHF
V: TRBV6-5
size: -
D: TRBD1
J: TRBJ1-5

DNA: TGTGCCTGGAGTGTCCTAGCGGGGACCCAGTACTTC
CDR3: CAWSVLAGTQYF
V: TRBV30
size: -
D: TRBD2
J: TRBJ2-5

DNA: TGTGCCAGCAGCCGCGTTGGGGAGGGTACCTACAATGAGCAGTTCTTC
CDR3: CASSRVGEGTYNEQFF
V: TRBV7-3
size: -
D: TRBD2
J: TRBJ2-1

DNA: TGTGCCAGCAGTTACGGCTCCAGCCGAAATCAGCCCCAGCATTTT
CDR3: CASSYGSSRNQPQHF
V: TRBV6-6
size: once
D: -
J: TRBJ1-5

DNA: TGTGCCAGCAGCCGTCGCAGGGGAGCCCATATCTATGGCTACACCTTC
CDR3: CASSRRRGAHIYGYTF
V: TRBV28
size: -
D: -
J: TRBJ1-2